Presented here are 5 T cell receptor beta chains from one specimen sequenced in a study of shared clonotypes between healthy human individuals. Assay used: immunoSEQ multiplex PCR; TCRdb lists only in-frame clones, some missing. This table holds about 710,000 clones, about two thirds found once. The specimen was memory CD4+ T cells sorted from blood. The subset here: CD45RA-negative fraction. Source of these receptors: a woman in her twenties or thirties in good health.

The V and J genes are TRBV2 and TRBJ1-1; D gene ambiguous. Germline loops: CDR1 SNHLY, CDR2 FYNNEI. The CDR3 consists of 8 residues. The ends were cut back, 11 bases at V and 10 bases at J, with 8 bases in the middle. CDR3 coding DNA: TGTGCCTCCGCTGGAGCTTTCTTT. Residues: CASAGAFF. Looking up the rest from reference TRBV2 and TRBJ1-1 gives the full variable domain: EPEVTQTPSHQVTQMGQEVILRCVPISNHLYFYWYRQILGQKVEFLVSFYNNEISEKSEIFDDQFSVERPDGSNFTLKIRSTKLEDSAMYFCASAGAFFGQGTRLTVV.

CDR3 in DNA: TGTGCCAGCTCACCAGAGGCAGTAGCCAAAAACATTCAGTACTTC. Its protein product is CASSPEAVAKNIQYF. This chain joins TRBV18 and TRBJ2-4; no definite D call. Trimming took 2 bases from V and 0 from J, leaving 8 bases between them. The CDR3 has 15 residues. CDR1 is KGHSH, CDR2 LQKENI, per germline. Together with reference TRBV18 and TRBJ2-4, the CDR3 gives the full variable domain: NAGVMQNPRHLVRRRGQEARLRCSPMKGHSHVYWYRQLPEEGLKFMVYLQKENIIDESGMPKERFSAEFPKEGPSILRIQQVVRGDSAAYFCASSPEAVAKNIQYFGAGTRLSVL.

CDR3 in amino acids: CASGTGNQPQHF. CDR3 coding DNA: TGTGCCAGCGGTACAGGCAATCAGCCCCAGCATTTT. V usage is TRBV7-9 and J usage is TRBJ1-5; D unresolved. Germline V gives CDR1 SEHNR, CDR2 FQNEAQ (reference sequence). Trimming removed 8 bases from V and 2 bases from J, with 7 bases in between. The CDR3 has 12 residues. Full variable domain (remainder filled in from reference TRBV7-9 and TRBJ1-5): DTGVSQNPRHKITKRGQNVTFRCDPISEHNRLYWYRQTLGQGPEFLTYFQNEAQLEKSRLLSDRFSAERPKGSFSTLEIQRTEQGDSAMYLCASGTGNQPQHFGDGTRLSIL.

J is TRBJ1-2 and V is TRBV28, with TRBD1 matching 9 bases. Losses at the gene ends were 7 bases for V and 4 bases for J; bases not matched to a gene: 10. Germline lookup yields CDR1 MDHEN and CDR2 SYDVKM. This CDR3 is built from 15 residues. The chain's CDR3 is CASTAGTGFTYGYTF. In nucleotides, the CDR3 is TGTGCCAGCACGGCTGGGACAGGGTTTACCTATGGCTACACCTTC.

The chain is built from TRBV11-2 and TRBJ1-2; D is unresolved. CDR1 SGHAT and CDR2 FQNNGV come from the germline V gene. This CDR3 comprises 15 residues. V lost 5 bases to trimming and J lost 3 bases, with 16 bases between them. The CDR3 reads CASSLDGYRDYGYTF. The CDR3, as DNA: TGTGCCAGCAGCCTGGATGGGTACAGAGACTATGGCTACACCTTC. Using reference TRBV11-2 and TRBJ1-2 for the parts outside the CDR3, the full variable domain is EAGVAQSPRYKIIEKRQSVAFWCNPISGHATLYWYQQILGQGPKLLIQFQNNGVVDDSQLPKDRFSAERLKGVDSTLKIQPAKLEDSAVYLCASSLDGYRDYGYTFGSGTRLTVV.